This T cell receptor beta chain was profiled in a study of CD8+CD57+ T cells in acquired aplastic anemia. Genomic DNA, serving as template, underwent TCR beta VDJ and CDR3 profiling. TCRdb ran MiXCR on the reads and lists one entry per CDR3 protein. The table includes about 81,000 distinct CDR3 sequences, approximately 46% detected once. CDR3 length equals 14 residues. From germline, CDR1 is SNHLY and CDR2 FYNNEI. Regarding the study as a whole: Shared by patients and controls, just under 30 CD8+ CDR3s were abundant in patients.

This clonotype was seen only once. Its antigen is undetermined. Because it lacks the conserved phenylalanine or tryptophan at the end, this CDR3 is likely a read error. The V call is TRBV2, the J call TRBJ2-3, with D perhaps assigned TRBD1 or TRBD2 (5 bases each). The material sequenced was sorted CD4+, CD8+, or CD8+CD57+ T cells (not recorded which) from PBMCs. The clonotype originates from a human donor in good health, serving as a control. This CDR3 is CASRGGGSTGTQYL. The CDR3 bases are TGTGCCAGCAGGGGTGGGGGTAGCACAGGTACGCAGTATTTA.